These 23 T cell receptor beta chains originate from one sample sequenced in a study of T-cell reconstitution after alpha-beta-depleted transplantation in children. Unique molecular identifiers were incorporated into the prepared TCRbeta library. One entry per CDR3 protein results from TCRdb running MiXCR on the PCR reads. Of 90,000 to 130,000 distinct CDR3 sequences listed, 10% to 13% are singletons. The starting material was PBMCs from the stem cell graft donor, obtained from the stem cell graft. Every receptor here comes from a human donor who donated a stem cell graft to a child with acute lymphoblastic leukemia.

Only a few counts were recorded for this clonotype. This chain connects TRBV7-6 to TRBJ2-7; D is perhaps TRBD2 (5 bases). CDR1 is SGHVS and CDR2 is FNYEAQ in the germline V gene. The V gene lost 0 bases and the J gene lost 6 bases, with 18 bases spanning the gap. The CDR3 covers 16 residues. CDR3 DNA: TGTGCCAGCAGCTTAGCCACGGGGTGGGGTTCCGGCGAGCAGTACTTC. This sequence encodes CASSLATGWGSGEQYF.

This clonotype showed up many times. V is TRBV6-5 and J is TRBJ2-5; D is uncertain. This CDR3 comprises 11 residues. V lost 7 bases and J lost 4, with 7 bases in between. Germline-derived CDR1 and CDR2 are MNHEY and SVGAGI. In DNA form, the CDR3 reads TGTGCCAGCATCAAACGAGAGACCCAGTACTTC. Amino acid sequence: CASIKRETQYF.

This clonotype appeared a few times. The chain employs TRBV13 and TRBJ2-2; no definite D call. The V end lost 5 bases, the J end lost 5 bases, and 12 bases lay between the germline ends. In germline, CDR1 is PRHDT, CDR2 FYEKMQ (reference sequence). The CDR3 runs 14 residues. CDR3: CASSQRMKTGELFF. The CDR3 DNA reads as TGTGCCAGCAGCCAACGAATGAAGACCGGGGAGCTGTTTTTT.

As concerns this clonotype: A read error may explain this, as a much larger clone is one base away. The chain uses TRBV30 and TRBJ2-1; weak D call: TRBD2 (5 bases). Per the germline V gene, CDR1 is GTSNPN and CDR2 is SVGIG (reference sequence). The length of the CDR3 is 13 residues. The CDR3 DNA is TGTGCCTGGAGTGTAGCGGAGTACAATCAGCAGTTCTTC. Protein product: CAWSVAEYNQQFF.

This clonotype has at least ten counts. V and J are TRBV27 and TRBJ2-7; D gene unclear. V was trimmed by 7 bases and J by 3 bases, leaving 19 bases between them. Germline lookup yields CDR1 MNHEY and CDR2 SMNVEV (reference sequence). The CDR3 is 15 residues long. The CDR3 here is CASKIVGSLRYEQYF. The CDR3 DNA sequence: TGTGCCAGCAAAATCGTCGGAAGTCTACGCTACGAGCAGTACTTC.

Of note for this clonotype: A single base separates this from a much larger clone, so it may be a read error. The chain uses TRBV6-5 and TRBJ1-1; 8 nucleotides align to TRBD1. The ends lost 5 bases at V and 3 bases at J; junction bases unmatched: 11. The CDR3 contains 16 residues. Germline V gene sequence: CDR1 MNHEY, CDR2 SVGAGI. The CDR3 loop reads CASSTRQGMVYTEAFF. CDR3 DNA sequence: TGTGCCAGCAGTACGCGACAGGGGATGGTGTACACTGAAGCTTTCTTT.

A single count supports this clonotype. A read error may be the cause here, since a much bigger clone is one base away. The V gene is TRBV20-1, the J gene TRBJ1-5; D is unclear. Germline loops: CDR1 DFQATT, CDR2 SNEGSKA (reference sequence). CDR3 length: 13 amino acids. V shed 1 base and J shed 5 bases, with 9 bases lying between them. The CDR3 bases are TGCAGTGCTAGAGGACGGTGGTATCAGCCCCAGCATTTT. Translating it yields CSARGRWYQPQHF.

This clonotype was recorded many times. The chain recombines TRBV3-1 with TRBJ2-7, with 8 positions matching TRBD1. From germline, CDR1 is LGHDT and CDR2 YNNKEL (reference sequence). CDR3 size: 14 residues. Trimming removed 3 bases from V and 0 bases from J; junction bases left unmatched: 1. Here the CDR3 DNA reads TGTGCCAGCAGCCAGGGGACAGGCTCCTACGAGCAGTACTTC. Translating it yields CASSQGTGSYEQYF.

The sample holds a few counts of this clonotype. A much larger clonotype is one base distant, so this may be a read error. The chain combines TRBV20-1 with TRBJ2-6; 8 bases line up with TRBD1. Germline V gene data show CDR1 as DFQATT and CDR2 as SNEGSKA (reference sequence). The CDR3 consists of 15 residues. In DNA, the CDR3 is TGCAGTGCTAGGACAGGGGTGTCTGGGGCCAACGGCCTGACTTTC. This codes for CSARTGVSGANGLTF.

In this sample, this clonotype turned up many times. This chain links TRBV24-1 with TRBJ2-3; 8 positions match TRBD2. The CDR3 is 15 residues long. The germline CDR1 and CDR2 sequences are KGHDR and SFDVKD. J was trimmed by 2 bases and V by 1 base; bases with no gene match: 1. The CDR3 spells CATSDLAGDTDTQYF. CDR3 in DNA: TGTGCCACCAGTGATTTAGCGGGAGACACAGATACGCAGTATTTT.

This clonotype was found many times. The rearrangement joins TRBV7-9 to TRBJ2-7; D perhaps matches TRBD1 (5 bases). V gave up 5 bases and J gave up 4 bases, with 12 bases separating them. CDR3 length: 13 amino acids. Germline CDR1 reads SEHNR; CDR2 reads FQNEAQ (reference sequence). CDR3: CASSAPRVYEQYF. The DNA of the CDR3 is TGTGCCAGCAGCGCTCCCAGGGTTTACGAGCAGTACTTC.

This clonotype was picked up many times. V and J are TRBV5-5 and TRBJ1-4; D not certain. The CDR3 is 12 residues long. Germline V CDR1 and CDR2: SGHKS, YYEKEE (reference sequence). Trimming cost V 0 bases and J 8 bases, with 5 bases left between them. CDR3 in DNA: TGTGCCAGCAGCTTGGCACTAGAAAAACTGTTTTTT. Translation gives CASSLALEKLFF.

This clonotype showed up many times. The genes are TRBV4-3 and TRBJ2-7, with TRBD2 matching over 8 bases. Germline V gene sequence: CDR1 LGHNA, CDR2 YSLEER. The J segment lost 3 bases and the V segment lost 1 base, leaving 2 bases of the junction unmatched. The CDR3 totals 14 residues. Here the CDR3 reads CASSQGTSGYEQYF. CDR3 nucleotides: TGCGCCAGCAGCCAAGGAACTAGCGGCTACGAGCAGTACTTC.

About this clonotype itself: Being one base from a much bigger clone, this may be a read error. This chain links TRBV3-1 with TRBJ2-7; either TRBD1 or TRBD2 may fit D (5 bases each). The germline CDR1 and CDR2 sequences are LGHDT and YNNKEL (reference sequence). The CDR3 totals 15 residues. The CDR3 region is CATSQGTPRVYEQYF. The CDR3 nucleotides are TGTGCCACCAGCCAAGGGACGCCGAGGGTGTACGAGCAGTACTTC.

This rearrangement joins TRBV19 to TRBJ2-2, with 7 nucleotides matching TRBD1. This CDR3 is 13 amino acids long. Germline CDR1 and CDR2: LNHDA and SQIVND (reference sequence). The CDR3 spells CVTTGENTGELFF. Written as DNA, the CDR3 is TGTGTCACCACAGGGGAAAACACCGGGGAGCTGTTTTTT.

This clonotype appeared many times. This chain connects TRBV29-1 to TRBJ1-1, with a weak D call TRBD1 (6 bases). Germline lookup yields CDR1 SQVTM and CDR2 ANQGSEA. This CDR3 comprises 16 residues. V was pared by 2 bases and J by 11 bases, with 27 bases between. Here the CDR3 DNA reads TGCAGCGTTGAAATAGGTAGTGGACAGAACTTAGGCAACGCTTTCTTT. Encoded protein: CSVEIGSGQNLGNAFF.

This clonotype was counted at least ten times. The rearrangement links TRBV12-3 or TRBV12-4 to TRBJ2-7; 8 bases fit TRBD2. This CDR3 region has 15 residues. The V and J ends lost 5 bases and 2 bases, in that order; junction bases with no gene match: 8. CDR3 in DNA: TGTGCCAGCAGTCGCGGGGGGACCTCCACCTACGAGCAGTACTTC. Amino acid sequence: CASSRGGTSTYEQYF.

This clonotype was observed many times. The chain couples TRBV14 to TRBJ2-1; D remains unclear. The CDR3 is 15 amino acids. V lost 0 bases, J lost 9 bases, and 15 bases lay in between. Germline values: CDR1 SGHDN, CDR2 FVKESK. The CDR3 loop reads CASSQDPEVRSEQFF. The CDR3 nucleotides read TGTGCCAGCAGCCAAGACCCCGAAGTTAGGAGTGAGCAGTTCTTC.

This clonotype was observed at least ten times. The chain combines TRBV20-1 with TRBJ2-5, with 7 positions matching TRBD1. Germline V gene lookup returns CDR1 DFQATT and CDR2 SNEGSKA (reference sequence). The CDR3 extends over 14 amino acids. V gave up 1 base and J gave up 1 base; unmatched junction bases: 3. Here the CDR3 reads CSARGWDSQETQYF. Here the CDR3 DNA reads TGCAGTGCTAGAGGTTGGGACAGCCAAGAGACCCAGTACTTC.

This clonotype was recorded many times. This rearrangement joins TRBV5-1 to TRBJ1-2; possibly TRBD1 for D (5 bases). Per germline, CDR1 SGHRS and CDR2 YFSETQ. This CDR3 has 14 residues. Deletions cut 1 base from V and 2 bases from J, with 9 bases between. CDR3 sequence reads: CASSLRRGNYGYTF. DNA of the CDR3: TGCGCCAGCAGCTTGAGGAGGGGAAACTATGGCTACACCTTC.

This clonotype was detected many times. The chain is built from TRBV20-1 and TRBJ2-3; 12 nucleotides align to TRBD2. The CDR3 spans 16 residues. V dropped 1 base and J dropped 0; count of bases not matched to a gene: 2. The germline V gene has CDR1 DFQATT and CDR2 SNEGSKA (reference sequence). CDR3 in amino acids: CSARGLAGGSTDTQYF. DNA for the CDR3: TGCAGTGCTAGAGGTCTAGCGGGAGGGAGCACAGATACGCAGTATTTT.

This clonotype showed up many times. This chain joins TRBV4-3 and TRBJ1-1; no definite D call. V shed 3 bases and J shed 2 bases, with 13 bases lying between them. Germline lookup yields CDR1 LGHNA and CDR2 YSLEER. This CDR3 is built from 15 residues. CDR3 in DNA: TGCGCCAGCAGCCACAGATCGACGGTTAACACTGAAGCTTTCTTT. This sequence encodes CASSHRSTVNTEAFF.

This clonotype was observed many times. The CDR3 reads CSADRDSEQYF. Here the CDR3 DNA reads TGCAGTGCGGACCGGGACTCCGAGCAGTACTTC. This chain joins TRBV20-1 and TRBJ2-7; D is possibly TRBD2 (6 bases). The germline gives CDR1 DFQATT, CDR2 SNEGSKA (reference sequence). The CDR3 runs to 11 residues. Trimming took 6 bases from V and 6 from J, leaving 12 bases between them.